A single sample gave rise to the 16 T cell receptor beta chains below, sequenced in a study of T cell responses to AZD1222 COVID-19 vaccine (dated by TCRdb to 2020 to 2022). The method behind the library was the immunoSEQ multiplex PCR assay. In TCRdb, the immuneACCESS table is reduced to in-frame sequences with V and J assigned. These tables do not hold every clone; where another copy was compared, an unresolved V gene accounts for under half, and the others remain unexplained. In this sample the table shows 100,000 to 150,000 clones, 80% to 95% of which occur a single time. The top ten clones comprise about 1.9% of the sample. The sample's time point label, in plain terms: about 28 days (+/-7) after the second vaccine dose. Here the sequenced sample was peripheral blood, taken 28 days after the second AZD1222 dose. These receptors came from an adult who received the AZD1222 COVID-19 vaccine.

The chain joins TRBV5-4 to TRBJ2-3, with D possibly being TRBD2 (6 bases). The CDR3 covers 16 residues. Trimming pared 0 bases from V and 4 bases from J, leaving 15 bases between. Germline V lookup: CDR1 SGHNT, CDR2 YYREEE (reference sequence). In DNA form, the CDR3 reads TGTGCCAGCAGCTTGGACCCACGGGGAGGTCCAGATACGCAGTATTTT. Translating it yields CASSLDPRGGPDTQYF.

V is TRBV11-2 and J is TRBJ1-1; TRBD1 might be the D (6 bases). The CDR3 sequence is 13 residues long. V was clipped by 4 bases and J by 10 bases, with 16 bases between them. Germline CDR1 reads SGHAT; CDR2 reads FQNNGV. CDR3 DNA: TGTGCCAGCAGCTCTACCTTACAGGGTCGAGCTTTCTTT. It specifies CASSSTLQGRAFF.

This sequence joins TRBV28 and TRBJ1-1; maybe TRBD1 (5 bases). The CDR3 loop spans 16 amino acids. Germline lookup yields CDR1 MDHEN and CDR2 SYDVKM. The V end was cut by 6 bases, the J end by 1 base, with 18 bases between. In DNA form, the CDR3 reads TGTGCCAGCAGAACCGCGGCGGCAGGGCGGAACACTGAAGCTTTCTTT. Encoded protein: CASRTAAAGRNTEAFF.

The chain has TRBV6-6 and TRBJ2-5, with 7 bases matching TRBD1. After removal of 5 bases from V and 2 bases from J, the junction contained 2 bases not matched to a gene. The CDR3 covers 13 residues. The germline gives CDR1 MNHNY, CDR2 SVGAGI (reference sequence). This CDR3 reads CASSRQGQETQYF. Written as DNA, the CDR3 is TGTGCCAGCAGTAGACAGGGACAAGAGACCCAGTACTTC.

The chain couples TRBV7-9 to TRBJ1-2, with D maybe TRBD1 (6 bases). V was pared by 1 base and J by 4 bases, with 13 bases between. The CDR3 consists of 15 residues. CDR1 is SEHNR and CDR2 is FQNEAQ in the germline V gene (reference sequence). The CDR3 region has the DNA TGTGCCAGCAGCTTAGGGGCCGCAGGGGTCTATGGCTACACCTTC. As protein: CASSLGAAGVYGYTF.

The rearrangement uses TRBV4-3 and TRBJ1-3; D gene ambiguous. This CDR3 is 18 amino acids long. Trimming took off 2 bases at V and 1 base at J, with 18 bases between the two ends. Germline V gene sequence: CDR1 LGHNA, CDR2 YSLEER. CDR3 amino acids: CASSQKPPHQGSGNTIYF. The CDR3 DNA is TGCGCCAGCAGCCAAAAGCCACCCCACCAAGGTTCTGGAAACACCATATATTTT.

The chain is built from TRBV9 and TRBJ1-1; no definite D call. There are 15 residues in the CDR3. Germline values: CDR1 SGDLS, CDR2 YYNGEE. V lost 4 bases and J lost 0, with 13 bases in between. The CDR3 is CASSPTGMVNTEAFF. The CDR3 DNA reads as TGTGCCAGCAGCCCGACGGGAATGGTGAACACTGAAGCTTTCTTT. The variable domain in full, completed from reference TRBV9 and TRBJ1-1, reads DSGVTQTPKHLITATGQRVTLRCSPRSGDLSVYWYQQSLDQGLQFLIQYYNGEERAKGNILERFSAQQFPDLHSELNLSSLELGDSALYFCASSPTGMVNTEAFFGQGTRLTVV.

The chain joins TRBV12-5 to TRBJ2-1, with D unresolved. V dropped 4 bases and J dropped 4 bases, with 14 bases sitting between them. Per germline, CDR1 LGHNT and CDR2 FRNRAP. The CDR3 loop spans 15 amino acids. The CDR3 reads CASGSPGRMYNEQFF. In DNA, the CDR3 is TGTGCTAGTGGTTCCCCGGGCAGGATGTACAATGAGCAGTTCTTC.

V is TRBV15 and J is TRBJ2-5; D is possibly TRBD1 (6 bases). The CDR3 covers 16 residues. The germline CDR1 and CDR2 sequences are LNHNV and YYDKDF (reference sequence). V lost 4 bases, J lost 5 bases, and 20 bases lay in between. CDR3 in amino acids: CATSKSPQGLEETQYF. The CDR3 nucleotides are TGTGCCACCAGCAAAAGCCCACAGGGATTGGAGGAGACCCAGTACTTC.

The chain combines TRBV30 with TRBJ1-2; D is ambiguous. CDR1 is GTSNPN and CDR2 is SVGIG in the germline V gene (reference sequence). The CDR3 has 13 amino acids. Trimming removed 2 bases from V and 3 bases from J, with 10 bases in between. This CDR3 reads CAWSSDGYYGYTF. CDR3 coding DNA: TGTGCCTGGAGTTCGGACGGTTACTATGGCTACACCTTC.

V and J are TRBV19 and TRBJ1-2; the D is unclear. In germline, CDR1 is LNHDA, CDR2 SQIVND (reference sequence). V shed 6 bases and J shed 0 bases, with 11 bases lying between them. The CDR3 loop spans 14 amino acids. CDR3 DNA sequence: TGTGCCAGTAGGGCCCCGAGTACTAACTATGGCTACACCTTC. Amino acid sequence: CASRAPSTNYGYTF.

The V gene is TRBV7-9, the J gene TRBJ1-1; D is uncertain. V lost 7 bases, J lost 2 bases, and 11 bases lay in between. The germline V gene has CDR1 SEHNR and CDR2 FQNEAQ (reference sequence). This CDR3 is built from 13 residues. CDR3 nucleotide sequence: TGTGCCAGCACGTCATCTATAAACACTGAAGCTTTCTTT. It is translated as CASTSSINTEAFF.

This chain uses TRBV19 with TRBJ1-2; D not certain. Germline CDR1 LNHDA, CDR2 SQIVND (reference sequence). The CDR3 contains 15 residues. V was trimmed by 5 bases and J by 0 bases, leaving 13 bases between them. The CDR3: CASSDQAAANYGYTF. The CDR3 coding sequence is TGTGCCAGTAGTGACCAGGCGGCTGCTAACTATGGCTACACCTTC.

This chain connects TRBV7-9 to TRBJ1-4; 7 bases map to TRBD1. Trimming at V came to 1 base and at J to 7 bases, leaving 12 bases not matched to a gene. Germline CDR1 SEHNR, CDR2 FQNEAQ (reference sequence). The CDR3 is 17 amino acids. The CDR3, as DNA: TGTGCCAGCAGCTTAGATTATGGGGGACAGCCCATTGAAAAACTGTTTTTT. It is translated as CASSLDYGGQPIEKLFF.

V gene TRBV11-2 combines with J gene TRBJ2-1; the match to TRBD2 covers 7 bases. V gave up 4 bases and J gave up 5 bases; unmatched junction bases: 8. Germline CDR1 reads SGHAT; CDR2 reads FQNNGV. The length of the CDR3 is 15 residues. CDR3 DNA sequence: TGTGCCAGCAGCTCCCGGGGACTAAGTGACAATGAGCAGTTCTTC. Amino acid sequence: CASSSRGLSDNEQFF.

The chain carries TRBV19 and TRBJ1-5; D unresolved. The V end lost 6 bases, the J end lost 11 bases, and 11 bases lay between the germline ends. Germline loops: CDR1 LNHDA, CDR2 SQIVND (reference sequence). The CDR3 runs 11 residues. The CDR3 loop reads CASRLGMAQHF. The CDR3 nucleotides read TGTGCCAGTAGGCTGGGGATGGCCCAGCATTTT.